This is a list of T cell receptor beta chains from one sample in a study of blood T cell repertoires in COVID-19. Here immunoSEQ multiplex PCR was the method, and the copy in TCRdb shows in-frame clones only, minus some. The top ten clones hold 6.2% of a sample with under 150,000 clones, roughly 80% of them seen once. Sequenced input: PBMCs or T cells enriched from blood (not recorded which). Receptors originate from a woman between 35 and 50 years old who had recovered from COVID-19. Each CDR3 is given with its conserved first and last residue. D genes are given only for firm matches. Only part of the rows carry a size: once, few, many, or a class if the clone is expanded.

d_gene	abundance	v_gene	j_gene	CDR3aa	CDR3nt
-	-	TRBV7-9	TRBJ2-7	CASSLGTAAYEQYF	TGTGCCAGCAGCTTAGGGACTGCTGCCTACGAGCAGTACTTC
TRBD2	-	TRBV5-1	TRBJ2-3	CASSLVPSGSLSDTQYF	TGCGCCAGCAGCTTGGTGCCTAGCGGGTCTTTGTCAGATACGCAGTATTTT
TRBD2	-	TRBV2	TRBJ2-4	CASSLPGGAGNIQYF	TGTGCCAGCAGCCTCCCGGGAGGGGCGGGAAACATTCAGTACTTC
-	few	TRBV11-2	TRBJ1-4	CASSLATGYRDEKLFF	TGTGCCAGCAGCTTAGCTACAGGGTACCGCGATGAAAAACTGTTTTTT
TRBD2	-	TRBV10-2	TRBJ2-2	CASSDSGGTGELFF	TGCGCCAGCAGTGATAGCGGGGGCACCGGGGAGCTGTTTTTT
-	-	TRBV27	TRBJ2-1	CASSLYGGALYNEQFF	TGTGCCAGCAGTTTATATGGCGGAGCGCTCTACAATGAGCAGTTCTTC
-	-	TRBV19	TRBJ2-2	CASSIDLIAFTGELFF	TGTGCCAGTAGTATAGATCTAATCGCCTTCACCGGGGAGCTGTTTTTT
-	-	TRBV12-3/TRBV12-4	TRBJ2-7	CASSPTSREQYF	TGTGCCAGCAGCCCGACTAGTCGCGAGCAGTACTTC
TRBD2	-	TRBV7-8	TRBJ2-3	CASSPSGTSTDTQYF	TGTGCCAGCAGCCCTAGCGGGACTAGCACAGATACGCAGTATTTT
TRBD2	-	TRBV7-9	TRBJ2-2	CASSFQTSGEGGELFF	TGTGCCAGCAGCTTCCAGACTAGCGGGGAGGGCGGGGAGCTGTTTTTT
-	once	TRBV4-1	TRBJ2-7	CASSQAAGQRYEQYF	TGCGCCAGCAGCCAAGCCGCGGGACAGCGCTACGAGCAGTACTTC
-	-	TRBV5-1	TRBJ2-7	CASSLEGNSYEQYF	TGCGCCAGCAGCTTGGAGGGGAACTCCTACGAGCAGTACTTC
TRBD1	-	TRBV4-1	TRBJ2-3	CASSQDSVGGTGLFDRDTQYF	TGCGCCAGCAGCCAAGACTCGGTTGGGGGGACAGGGTTATTTGACAGAGATACGCAGTATTTT
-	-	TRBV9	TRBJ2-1	CASSVGVRGSYNEQFF	TGTGCCAGCAGCGTAGGTGTTAGGGGCTCCTACAATGAGCAGTTCTTC
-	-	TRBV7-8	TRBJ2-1	CASSPRWDEQFF	TGTGCCAGCAGCCCGCGGTGGGATGAGCAGTTCTTC
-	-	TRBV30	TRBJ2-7	CAWKIKPSLQYF	TGTGCCTGGAAGATTAAACCTAGTCTGCAGTACTTC
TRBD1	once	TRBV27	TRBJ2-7	CASSFGQGANEQYF	TGTGCCAGCAGTTTCGGACAGGGGGCGAACGAGCAGTACTTC
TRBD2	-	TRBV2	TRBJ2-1	CASTEGSGSEYNEQFF	TGTGCCAGCACTGAGGGTAGCGGGAGCGAATACAATGAGCAGTTCTTC
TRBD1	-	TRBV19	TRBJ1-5	CASSLGQGYQPQHF	TGTGCCAGTAGTCTGGGACAGGGGTATCAGCCCCAGCATTTT
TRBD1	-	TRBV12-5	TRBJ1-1	CASGIQQGEAFF	TGTGCTAGTGGTATTCAACAGGGGGAAGCTTTCTTT
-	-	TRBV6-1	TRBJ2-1	CASSERAGAPDEQFF	TGTGCCAGCAGTGAAAGGGCAGGGGCGCCAGATGAGCAGTTCTTC
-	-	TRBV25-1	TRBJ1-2	CASSAPGAPYGYTF	TGTGCCAGCAGTGCGCCAGGGGCTCCCTATGGCTACACCTTC
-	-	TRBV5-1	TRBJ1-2	CASSPSDRTEGYTF	TGCGCCAGCAGCCCTTCTGACAGAACGGAAGGCTACACCTTC
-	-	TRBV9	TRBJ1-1	CASSEPSTEAFF	TGTGCCAGCAGCGAGCCGTCCACTGAAGCTTTCTTT
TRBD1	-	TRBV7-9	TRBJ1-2	CASSGPWDREWYGYTF	TGTGCCAGCAGCGGGCCATGGGACAGGGAGTGGTATGGCTACACCTTC
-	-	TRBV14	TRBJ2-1	CASSQEKRELDNEQFF	TGTGCCAGCAGCCAAGAGAAACGGGAGCTGGACAATGAGCAGTTCTTC
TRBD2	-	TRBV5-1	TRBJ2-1	CASSFVRGTSGRGRLYNEQFF	TGCGCCAGCAGCTTTGTTCGGGGTACTAGCGGGAGAGGTCGGCTCTACAATGAGCAGTTCTTC
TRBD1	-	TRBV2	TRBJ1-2	CASSEKGDRVYGYTF	TGTGCCAGCAGTGAAAAGGGCGACAGGGTCTATGGCTACACCTTC
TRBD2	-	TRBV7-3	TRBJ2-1	CASSSGLADPNNEQFF	TGTGCCAGCAGCTCGGGACTAGCGGATCCCAACAATGAGCAGTTCTTC
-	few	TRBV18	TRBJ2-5	CASSPQSGIPGETQYF	TGTGCCAGCTCACCACAGTCGGGTATTCCCGGTGAGACCCAGTACTTC
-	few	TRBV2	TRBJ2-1	CASTAGQRKQFF	TGTGCCAGCACCGCGGGCCAGCGGAAGCAGTTCTTC
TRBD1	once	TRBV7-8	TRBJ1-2	CASSREGQINYGYTF	TGTGCCAGCAGCAGAGAGGGACAGATTAACTATGGCTACACCTTC
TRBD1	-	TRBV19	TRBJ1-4	CASSSGTGSEKLFF	TGTGCCAGTAGTTCCGGGACAGGGTCTGAAAAACTGTTTTTT
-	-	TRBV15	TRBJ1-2	CATSRGNRAYGYTF	TGTGCCACCAGCAGAGGCAACAGGGCATATGGCTACACCTTC
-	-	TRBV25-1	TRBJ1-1	CASSQSGQGPNTEAFF	TGTGCCAGCAGCCAGTCAGGGCAGGGGCCGAACACTGAAGCTTTCTTT
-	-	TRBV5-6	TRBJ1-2	CASSFFAPRETGFYGYTF	TGTGCCAGCAGCTTTTTCGCCCCAAGGGAAACAGGTTTCTATGGCTACACCTTC
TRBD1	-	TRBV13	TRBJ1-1	CASSLATGGWTAEAFF	TGTGCCAGCAGCTTAGCTACAGGGGGCTGGACCGCTGAAGCTTTCTTT
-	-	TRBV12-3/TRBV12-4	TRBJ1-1	CASSSDGGEAFF	TGTGCCAGCAGTTCAGACGGAGGGGAAGCTTTCTTT